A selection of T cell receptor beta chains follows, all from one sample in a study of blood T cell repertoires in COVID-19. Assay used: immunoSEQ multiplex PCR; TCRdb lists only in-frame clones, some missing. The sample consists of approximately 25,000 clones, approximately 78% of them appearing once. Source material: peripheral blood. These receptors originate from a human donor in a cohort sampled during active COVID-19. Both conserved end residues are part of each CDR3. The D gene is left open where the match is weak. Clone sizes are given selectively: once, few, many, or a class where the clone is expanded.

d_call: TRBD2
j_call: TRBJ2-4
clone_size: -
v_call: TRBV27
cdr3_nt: TGTGCCAGCCGCCGGACTAGCGGGGGGCGACGCAACATTCAGTACTTC
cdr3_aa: CASRRTSGGRRNIQYF

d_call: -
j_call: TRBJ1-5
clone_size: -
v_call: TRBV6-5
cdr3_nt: TGTGCCAGCAGTTCCCTGAATCAGCCCCAGCATTTT
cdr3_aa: CASSSLNQPQHF

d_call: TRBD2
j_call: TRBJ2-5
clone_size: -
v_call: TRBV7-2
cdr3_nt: TGTGCCAGCAGCTTATGGCTAGCGGGGGGCCAAGAGACCCAGTACTTC
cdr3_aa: CASSLWLAGGQETQYF

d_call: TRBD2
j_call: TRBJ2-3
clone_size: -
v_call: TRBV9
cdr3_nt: TGTGCCAGCAGCGGGGGACTAGCGGGGGCCGCTAACCCATACACAGATACGCAGTATTTT
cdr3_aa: CASSGGLAGAANPYTDTQYF

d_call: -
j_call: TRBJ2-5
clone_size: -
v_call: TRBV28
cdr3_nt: TGTGCCAGCAGTTTGGGAGGTCAAGAGACCCAGTACTTC
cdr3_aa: CASSLGGQETQYF

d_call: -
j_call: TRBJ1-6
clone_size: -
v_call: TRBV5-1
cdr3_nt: TGCGCCAGCAGTTGGGGGGAGAATTCACCCCTCCACTTT
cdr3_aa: CASSWGENSPLHF

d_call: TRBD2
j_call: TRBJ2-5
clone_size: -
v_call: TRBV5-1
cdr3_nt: TGCGCCAGCAGCTTGAGAACGGGGGGCCAAGAGACCCAGTACTTC
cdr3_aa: CASSLRTGGQETQYF

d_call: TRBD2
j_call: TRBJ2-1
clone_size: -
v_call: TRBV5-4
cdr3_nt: TGTGCCAGCGGACCATCTAGCGGGGCCTACAATGAGCAGTTCTTC
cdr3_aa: CASGPSSGAYNEQFF

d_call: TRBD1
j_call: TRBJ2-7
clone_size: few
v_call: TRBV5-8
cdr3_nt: TGTGCCAGCAGCGTACAGGGGTATGAGCAGTACTTC
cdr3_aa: CASSVQGYEQYF

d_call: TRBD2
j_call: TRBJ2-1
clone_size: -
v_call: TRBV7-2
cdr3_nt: TGTGCCAGCAGCTTATTTGAAGCGGGGAGACTCTACAATGAGCAGTTCTTC
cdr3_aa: CASSLFEAGRLYNEQFF

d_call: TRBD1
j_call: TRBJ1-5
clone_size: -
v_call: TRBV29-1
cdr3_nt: TGCAGCGCTGGGACAGGGGTCCAAAATCAGCCCCAGCATTTT
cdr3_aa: CSAGTGVQNQPQHF

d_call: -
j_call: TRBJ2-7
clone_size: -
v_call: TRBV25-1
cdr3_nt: TGTGCCAGCAGTGTTACAGCCTACGAGCAGTACTTC
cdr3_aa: CASSVTAYEQYF

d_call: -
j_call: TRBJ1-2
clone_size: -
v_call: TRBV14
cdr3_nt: TGTGCCAGCAGCCAAAACAGGGTTGGCTACACCTTC
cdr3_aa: CASSQNRVGYTF

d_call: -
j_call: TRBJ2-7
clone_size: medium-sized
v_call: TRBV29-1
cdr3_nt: TGCAGCGGGTCGGACGGACAACAGGAAGAGCAGTACTTC
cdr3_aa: CSGSDGQQEEQYF

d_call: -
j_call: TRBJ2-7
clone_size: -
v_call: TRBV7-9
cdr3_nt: TGTGCCAGCAGCTTAGGGCTAGCGTACAACGAGCAGTACTTC
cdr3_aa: CASSLGLAYNEQYF

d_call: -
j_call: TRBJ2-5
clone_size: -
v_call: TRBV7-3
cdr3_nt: TGTGCCAGCAGCTGGGGCAGGCAAGAGACCCAGTACTTC
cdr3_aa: CASSWGRQETQYF

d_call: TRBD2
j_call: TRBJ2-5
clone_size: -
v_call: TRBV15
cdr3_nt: TGTGCCACCAGCAGAGATCGCCCAGCGGGGGACCTCCAAGAGACCCAGTACTTC
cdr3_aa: CATSRDRPAGDLQETQYF

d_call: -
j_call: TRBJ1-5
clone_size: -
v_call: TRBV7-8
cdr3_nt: TGTGCCAGCAAGAGGGATGATGTTCAGCCCCAGCATTTT
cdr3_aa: CASKRDDVQPQHF

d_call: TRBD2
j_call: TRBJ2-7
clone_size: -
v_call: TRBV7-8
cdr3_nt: TGTGCCAGCAGCCGAGGCGAGCGGGAGGCCCACGAGCAGTACTTC
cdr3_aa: CASSRGEREAHEQYF

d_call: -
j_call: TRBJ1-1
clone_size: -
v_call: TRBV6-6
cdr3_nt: TGTGCCACCTCAGGGGTTCCTGAAGCTTTCTTT
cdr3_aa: CATSGVPEAFF

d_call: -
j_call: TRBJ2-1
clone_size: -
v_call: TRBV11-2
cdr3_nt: TGTGCCAGCAGCTTAGACCGAGGTAGACACAATGAGCAGTTCTTC
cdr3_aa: CASSLDRGRHNEQFF

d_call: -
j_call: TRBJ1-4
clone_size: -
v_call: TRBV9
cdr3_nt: TGTGCCAGCAGCACCCAAGACAGGAGTAATGAAAAACTGTTTTTT
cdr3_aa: CASSTQDRSNEKLFF

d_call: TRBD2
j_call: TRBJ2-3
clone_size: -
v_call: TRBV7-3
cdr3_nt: TGTGCCAGCAGCTTAGCCGGGGGGACCACAGATACGCAGTATTTT
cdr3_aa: CASSLAGGTTDTQYF

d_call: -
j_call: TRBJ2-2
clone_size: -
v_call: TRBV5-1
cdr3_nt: TGCGCCAGCAGCCCCCTCGACAGAAACACCGGGGAGCTGTTTTTT
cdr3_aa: CASSPLDRNTGELFF

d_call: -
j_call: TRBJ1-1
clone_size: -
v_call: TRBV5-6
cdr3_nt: TGTGCCAGCAGCTTGTTACAGGTGGTCCCTGAAGCTTTCTTT
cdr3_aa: CASSLLQVVPEAFF

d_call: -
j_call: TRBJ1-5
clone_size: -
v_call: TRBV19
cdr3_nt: TGTGCCAGTGGTGGGGGGGGTCTCAACCAGCCCCAGCATTTT
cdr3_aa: CASGGGGLNQPQHF

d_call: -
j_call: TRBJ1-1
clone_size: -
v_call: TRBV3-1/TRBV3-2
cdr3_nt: TGTGCCAGCAGCCAAGACGGGGGGTACGGCACTGAAGCTTTCTTT
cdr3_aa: CASSQDGGYGTEAFF

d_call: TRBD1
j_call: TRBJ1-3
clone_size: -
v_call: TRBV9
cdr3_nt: TGTGCCAGCAGCGTAGCCGGGACAGGGCGCTCTGGAAACACCATATATTTT
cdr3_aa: CASSVAGTGRSGNTIYF

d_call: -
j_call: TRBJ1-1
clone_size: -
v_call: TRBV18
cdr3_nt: TGTGCCAGTTCCGGGGGATTGGACACTGAAGCTTTCTTT
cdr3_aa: CASSGGLDTEAFF

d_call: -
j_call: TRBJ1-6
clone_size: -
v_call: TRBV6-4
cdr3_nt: TGTGCCAGCAGTGCTTCTTTCGGGGGGCCTTCACCCCTCCACTTT
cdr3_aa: CASSASFGGPSPLHF

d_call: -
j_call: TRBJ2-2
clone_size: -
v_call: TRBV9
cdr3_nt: TGTGCCAGCAGCGCGGGTTCCGCCGGGGAGCTGTTTTTT
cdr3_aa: CASSAGSAGELFF

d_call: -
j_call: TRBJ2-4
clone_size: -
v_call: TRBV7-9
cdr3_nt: TGTGCCAGCAGCTTATGGTCTAGCAGCTTTATGGCCAAAAACATTCAGTACTTC
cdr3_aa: CASSLWSSSFMAKNIQYF

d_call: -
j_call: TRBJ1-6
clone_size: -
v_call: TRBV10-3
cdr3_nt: TGTGCCATCAGTCCAGGGGAACCTAATTCACCCCTCCACTTT
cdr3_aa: CAISPGEPNSPLHF

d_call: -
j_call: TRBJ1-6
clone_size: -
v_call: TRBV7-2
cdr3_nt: TGTGCCAGCAGCCGGGGGGCGGCGGAGAATTCACCCCTCCACTTT
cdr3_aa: CASSRGAAENSPLHF

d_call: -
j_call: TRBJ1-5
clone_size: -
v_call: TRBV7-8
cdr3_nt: TGTGCCAGCAGCTTAGAAGGGACACTAAGTTATCAGCCCCAGCATTTT
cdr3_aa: CASSLEGTLSYQPQHF

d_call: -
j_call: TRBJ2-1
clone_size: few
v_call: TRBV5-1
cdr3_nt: TGCGCCAGCAGCTCGTCTGGCGGGGTGCACAATGAGCAGTTCTTC
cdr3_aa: CASSSSGGVHNEQFF

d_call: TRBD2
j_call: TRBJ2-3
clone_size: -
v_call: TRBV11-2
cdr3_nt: TGTGCCAGCAGCTTATACGGGACTAGCGGCACAGATACGCAGTATTTT
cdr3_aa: CASSLYGTSGTDTQYF

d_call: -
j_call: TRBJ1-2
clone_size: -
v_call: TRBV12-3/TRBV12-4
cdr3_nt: TGTGCCAGCAGTTATGGGCAGAGGGATGGCTACACCTTC
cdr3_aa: CASSYGQRDGYTF

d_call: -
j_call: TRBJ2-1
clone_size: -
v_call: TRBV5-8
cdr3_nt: TGTGCCAGCAGCTTGGAAGCGGGCTCCCACAATGAGCAGTTCTTC
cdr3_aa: CASSLEAGSHNEQFF

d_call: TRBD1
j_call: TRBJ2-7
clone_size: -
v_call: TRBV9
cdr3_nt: TGTGCCAGCAGCGTTACAGGGGCCGGACCCTACGAGCAGTACTTC
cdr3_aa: CASSVTGAGPYEQYF

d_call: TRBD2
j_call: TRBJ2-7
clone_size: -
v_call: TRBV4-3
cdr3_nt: TGCGCCAGCAGCATGGGACTAGCCGGGGAGCAGTACTTC
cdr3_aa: CASSMGLAGEQYF

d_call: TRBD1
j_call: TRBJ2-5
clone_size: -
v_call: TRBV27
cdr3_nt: TGTGCCAGCAGTCCGCGACCGGACAGGGGCCAAGAGACCCAGTACTTC
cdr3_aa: CASSPRPDRGQETQYF

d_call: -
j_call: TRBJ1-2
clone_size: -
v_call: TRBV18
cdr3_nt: TGTGCCAGCTCACCATTTAAAGTCACAGCCGACGTCCATGGCTACACCTTC
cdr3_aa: CASSPFKVTADVHGYTF

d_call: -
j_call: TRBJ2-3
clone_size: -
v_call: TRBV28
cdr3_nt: TGTGCCAGCAGTTTGGGGGCTCAAAGGCCCCGCACAGATACGCAGTATTTT
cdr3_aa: CASSLGAQRPRTDTQYF

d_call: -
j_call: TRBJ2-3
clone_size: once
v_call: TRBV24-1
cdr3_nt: TGTGCCACCAGTACTCCCGGGACAGATACGCAGTATTTT
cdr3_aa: CATSTPGTDTQYF

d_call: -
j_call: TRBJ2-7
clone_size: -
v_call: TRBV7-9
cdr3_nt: TGTGCCAGCAGCCCCCGGAGGAATATGAGAGGCGAGCAGTACTTC
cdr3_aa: CASSPRRNMRGEQYF

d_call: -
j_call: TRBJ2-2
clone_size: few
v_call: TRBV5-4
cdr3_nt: TGTGCCAGCAGCTTGGACTTTTCCACCGGGGAGCTGTTTTTT
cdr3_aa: CASSLDFSTGELFF

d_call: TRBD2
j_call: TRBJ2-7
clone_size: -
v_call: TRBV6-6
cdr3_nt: TGTGCCAGCATTATGGGGGGGAGCCGTTACGAGCAGTACTTC
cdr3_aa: CASIMGGSRYEQYF

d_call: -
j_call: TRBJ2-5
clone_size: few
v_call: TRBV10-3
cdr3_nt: TGTGCCACCCAACCGGGGGACCAAGAGACCCAGTACTTC
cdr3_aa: CATQPGDQETQYF

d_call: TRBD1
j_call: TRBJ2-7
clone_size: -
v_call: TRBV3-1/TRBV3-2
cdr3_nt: TGTGCCAGCAGCCCCCCGAAGGGACAGGGGGCGAAACAGTACTTC
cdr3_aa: CASSPPKGQGAKQYF

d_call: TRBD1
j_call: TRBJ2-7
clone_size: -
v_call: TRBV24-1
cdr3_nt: TGTGCCACCAGTGACCCTGGGACAGGGGGCTACGAGCAGTACTTC
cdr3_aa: CATSDPGTGGYEQYF

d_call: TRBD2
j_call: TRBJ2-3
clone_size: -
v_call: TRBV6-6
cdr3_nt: TGTGCCAGCAGTCGAGGACTAGCGGGCCCCCCGGATACGCAGTATTTT
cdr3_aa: CASSRGLAGPPDTQYF

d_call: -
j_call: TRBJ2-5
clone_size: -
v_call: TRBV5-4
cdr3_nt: TGTGCCAGCAGCTCGGGTCCGCAAGAGACCCAGTACTTC
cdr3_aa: CASSSGPQETQYF